The 2 T cell receptor beta chains in this list originate from one sample, sequenced in a study of Graves' ophthalmopathy and Graves' hyperthyroidism. The study amplified TCR beta CDR3 regions using RNA transcripts. Second-round multiplex PCR came after first-round RT-PCR with HTBI primers. TCRdb reanalysed the multiplex PCR reads using MiXCR and keeps one entry per CDR3 protein. The repertoire holds about 620,000 distinct CDR3 sequences, with about a fifth as singletons. The sequenced sample was peripheral blood. Receptors originate from a woman aged 18-29 years with stable Graves' hyperthyroidism. Some clones in this sample may be carry-over from other donors' samples.

This sequence joins TRBV11-3 and TRBJ2-4; possible D gene TRBD1, 5 bases. The germline V gene has CDR1 SGHNT and CDR2 YENEEA. Trimming took 5 bases from V and 7 from J, leaving 15 bases between them. The CDR3 runs to 14 residues. The CDR3 here is CASSPEGDNNIQYF. The CDR3 bases are TGTGCCAGCAGCCCGGAAGGGGATAATAACATTCAGTACTTC.

There are many counts of this clonotype. The gene calls are TRBV30 and TRBJ2-5; D unclear. The CDR3 runs to 12 residues. V lost 0 bases to trimming and J lost 5 bases, with 7 bases between them. Germline V gene sequence: CDR1 GTSNPN, CDR2 SVGIG (reference sequence). CDR3 nucleotides: TGTGCCTGGAGTGTGCGTTCTGAGACCCAGTACTTC. Its translation: CAWSVRSETQYF.